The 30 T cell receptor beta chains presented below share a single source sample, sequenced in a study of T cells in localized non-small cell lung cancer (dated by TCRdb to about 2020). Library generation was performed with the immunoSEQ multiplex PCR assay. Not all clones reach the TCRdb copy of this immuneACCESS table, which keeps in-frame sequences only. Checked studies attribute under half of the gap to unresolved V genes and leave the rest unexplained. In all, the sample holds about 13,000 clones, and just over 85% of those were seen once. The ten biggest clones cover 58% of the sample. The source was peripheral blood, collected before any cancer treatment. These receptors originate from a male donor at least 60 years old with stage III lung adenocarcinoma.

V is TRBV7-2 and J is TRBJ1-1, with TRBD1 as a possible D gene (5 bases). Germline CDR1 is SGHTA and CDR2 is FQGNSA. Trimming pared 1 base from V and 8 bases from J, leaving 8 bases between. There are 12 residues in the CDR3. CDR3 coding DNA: TGTGCCAGCAGCTTAGGGACACCGGAAGCTTTCTTT. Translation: CASSLGTPEAFF.

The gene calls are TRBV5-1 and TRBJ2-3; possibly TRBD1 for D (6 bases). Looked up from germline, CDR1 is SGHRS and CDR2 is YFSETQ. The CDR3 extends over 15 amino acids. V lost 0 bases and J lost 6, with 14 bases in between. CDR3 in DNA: TGCGCCAGCAGCTTGGGGCGGCAGGGGTTTGATACGCAGTATTTT. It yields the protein CASSLGRQGFDTQYF.

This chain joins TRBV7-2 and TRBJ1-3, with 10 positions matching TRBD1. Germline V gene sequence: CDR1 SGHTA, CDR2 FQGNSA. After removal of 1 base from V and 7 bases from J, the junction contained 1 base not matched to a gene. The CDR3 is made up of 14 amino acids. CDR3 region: CASSLGQGANTIYF. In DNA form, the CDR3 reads TGTGCCAGCAGCTTAGGACAGGGGGCTAACACCATATATTTT. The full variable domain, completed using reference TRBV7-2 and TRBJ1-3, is GAGVSQSPSNKVTEKGKDVELRCDPISGHTALYWYRQSLGQGLEFLIYFQGNSAPDKSGLPSDRFSAERTGGSVSTLTIQRTQQEDSAVYLCASSLGQGANTIYFGEGSWLTVV.

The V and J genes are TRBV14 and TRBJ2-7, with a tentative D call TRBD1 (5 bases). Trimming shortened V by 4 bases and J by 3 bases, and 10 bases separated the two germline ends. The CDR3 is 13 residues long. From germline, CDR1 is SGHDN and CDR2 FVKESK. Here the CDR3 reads CASSRYRFYEQYF. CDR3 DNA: TGTGCCAGCAGCCGATACAGGTTCTACGAGCAGTACTTC.

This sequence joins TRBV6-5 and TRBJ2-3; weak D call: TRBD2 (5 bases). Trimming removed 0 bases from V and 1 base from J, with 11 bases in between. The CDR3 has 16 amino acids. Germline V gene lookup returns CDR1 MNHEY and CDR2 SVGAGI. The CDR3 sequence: CASSYSMRRGTDTQYF. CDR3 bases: TGTGCCAGCAGTTACTCGATGAGGCGGGGCACAGATACGCAGTATTTT.

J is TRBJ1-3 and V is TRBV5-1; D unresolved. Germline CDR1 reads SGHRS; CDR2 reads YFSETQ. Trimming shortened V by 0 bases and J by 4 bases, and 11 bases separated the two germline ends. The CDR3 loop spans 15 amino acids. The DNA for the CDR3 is TGCGCCAGCAGCTTGGCGGCGGGGAGAGGAAACACCATATATTTT. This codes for CASSLAAGRGNTIYF.

The CDR3 is CAWRMADRASYEQYF. CDR3 in DNA: TGTGCCTGGAGGATGGCGGACAGGGCTTCTTACGAGCAGTACTTC. The J gene is TRBJ2-7, the V gene TRBV30; 8 positions agree with TRBD1. Germline lookup yields CDR1 GTSNPN and CDR2 SVGIG (reference sequence). The CDR3 covers 15 residues. V dropped 3 bases and J dropped 4; count of bases not matched to a gene: 11.

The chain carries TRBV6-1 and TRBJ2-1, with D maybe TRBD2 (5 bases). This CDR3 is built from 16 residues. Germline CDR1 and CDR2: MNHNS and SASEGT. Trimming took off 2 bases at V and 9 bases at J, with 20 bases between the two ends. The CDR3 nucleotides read TGTGCCAGCAGTGAATTAGGCGGGTCCTCTGCCCTTGAGCAGTTCTTC. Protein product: CASSELGGSSALEQFF.

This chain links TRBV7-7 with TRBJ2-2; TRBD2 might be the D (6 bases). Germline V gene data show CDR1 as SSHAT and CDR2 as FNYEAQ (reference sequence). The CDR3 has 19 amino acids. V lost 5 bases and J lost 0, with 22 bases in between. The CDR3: CASSPRGPLVAANTGELFF. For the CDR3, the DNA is TGTGCCAGCAGCCCCCGGGGCCCCTTAGTAGCGGCGAACACCGGGGAGCTGTTTTTT.

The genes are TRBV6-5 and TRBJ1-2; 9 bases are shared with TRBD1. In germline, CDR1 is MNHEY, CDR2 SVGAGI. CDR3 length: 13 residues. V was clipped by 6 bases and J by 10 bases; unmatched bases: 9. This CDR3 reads CASRGRDRAFYTF. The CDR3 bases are TGTGCCAGCAGGGGCCGGGACAGGGCCTTCTACACCTTC.

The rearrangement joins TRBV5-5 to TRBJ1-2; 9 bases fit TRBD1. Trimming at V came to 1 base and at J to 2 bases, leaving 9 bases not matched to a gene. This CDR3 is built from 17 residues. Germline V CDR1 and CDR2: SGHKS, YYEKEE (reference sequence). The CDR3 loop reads CASSLIPGTGSNYGYTF. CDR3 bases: TGTGCCAGCAGCTTGATTCCCGGGACAGGGTCGAACTATGGCTACACCTTC. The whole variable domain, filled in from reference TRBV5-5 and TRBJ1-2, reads DAGVTQSPTHLIKTRGQQVTLRCSPISGHKSVSWYQQVLGQGPQFIFQYYEKEERGRGNFPDRFSARQFPNYSSELNVNALLLGDSALYLCASSLIPGTGSNYGYTFGSGTRLTVV.

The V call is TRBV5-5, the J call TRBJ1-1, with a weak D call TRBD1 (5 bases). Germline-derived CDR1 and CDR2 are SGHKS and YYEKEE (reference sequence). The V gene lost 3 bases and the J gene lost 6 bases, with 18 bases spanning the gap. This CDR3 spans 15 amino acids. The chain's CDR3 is CASSSRGGSGAEAFF. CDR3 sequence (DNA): TGTGCCAGCAGCTCCCGCGGGGGTTCTGGGGCTGAAGCTTTCTTT.

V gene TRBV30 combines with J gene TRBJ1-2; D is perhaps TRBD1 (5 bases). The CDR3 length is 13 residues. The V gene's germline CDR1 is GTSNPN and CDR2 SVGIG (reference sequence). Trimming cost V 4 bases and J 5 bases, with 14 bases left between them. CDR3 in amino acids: CAWNDGGAYGYTF. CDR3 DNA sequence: TGTGCCTGGAACGACGGGGGAGCGTATGGCTACACCTTC.

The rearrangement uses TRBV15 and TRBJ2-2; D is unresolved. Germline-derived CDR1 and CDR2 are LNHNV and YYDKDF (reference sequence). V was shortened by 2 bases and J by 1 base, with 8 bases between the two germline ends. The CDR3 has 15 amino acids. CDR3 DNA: TGTGCCACCAGCAGACCCGGTCTGAACACCGGGGAGCTGTTTTTT. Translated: CATSRPGLNTGELFF.

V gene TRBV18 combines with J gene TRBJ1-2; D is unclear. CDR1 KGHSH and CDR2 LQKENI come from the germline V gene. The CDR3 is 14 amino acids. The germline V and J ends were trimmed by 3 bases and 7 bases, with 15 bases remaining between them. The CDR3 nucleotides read TGTGCCAGCTCACCCCCCGGGGAGGAGGGTGGCTACACCTTC. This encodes CASSPPGEEGGYTF.

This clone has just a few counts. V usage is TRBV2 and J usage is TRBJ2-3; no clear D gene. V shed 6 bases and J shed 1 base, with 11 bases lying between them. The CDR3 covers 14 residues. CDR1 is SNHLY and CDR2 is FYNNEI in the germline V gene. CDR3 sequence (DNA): TGTGCCAGCAGAGGTCGTAGAGGCACAGATACGCAGTATTTT. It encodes CASRGRRGTDTQYF.

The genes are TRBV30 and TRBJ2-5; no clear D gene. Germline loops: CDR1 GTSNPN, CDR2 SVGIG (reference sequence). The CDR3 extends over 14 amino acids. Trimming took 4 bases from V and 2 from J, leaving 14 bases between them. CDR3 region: CAWNRRMKQETQYF. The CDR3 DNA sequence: TGTGCCTGGAATAGAAGGATGAAGCAAGAGACCCAGTACTTC.

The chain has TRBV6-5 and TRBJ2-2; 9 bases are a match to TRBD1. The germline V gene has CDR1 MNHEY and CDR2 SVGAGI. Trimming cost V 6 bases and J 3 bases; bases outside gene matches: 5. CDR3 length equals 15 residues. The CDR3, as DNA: TGTGCCAGCAGATCGGGACAGGGTCACACCGGGGAGCTGTTTTTT. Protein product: CASRSGQGHTGELFF.

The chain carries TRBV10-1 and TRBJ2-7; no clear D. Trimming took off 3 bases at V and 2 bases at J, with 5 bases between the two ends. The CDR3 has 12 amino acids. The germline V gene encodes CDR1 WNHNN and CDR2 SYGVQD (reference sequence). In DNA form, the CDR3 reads TGCGCCAGCAGTGACAGTACCTACGAGCAGTACTTC. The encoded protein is CASSDSTYEQYF.

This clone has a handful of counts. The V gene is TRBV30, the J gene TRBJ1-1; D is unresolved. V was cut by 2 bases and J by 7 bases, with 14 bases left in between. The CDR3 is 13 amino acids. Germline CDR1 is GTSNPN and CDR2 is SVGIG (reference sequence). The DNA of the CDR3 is TGTGCCTGGAGTTATTCGGGTGCAGGTGAAGCTTTCTTT. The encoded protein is CAWSYSGAGEAFF.

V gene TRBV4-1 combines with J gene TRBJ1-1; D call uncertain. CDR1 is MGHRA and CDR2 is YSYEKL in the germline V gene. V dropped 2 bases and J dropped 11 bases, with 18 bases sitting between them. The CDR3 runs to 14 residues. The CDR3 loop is CASSQSGNTLGAFF. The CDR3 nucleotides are TGCGCCAGCAGCCAATCCGGGAACACGCTAGGGGCTTTCTTT.

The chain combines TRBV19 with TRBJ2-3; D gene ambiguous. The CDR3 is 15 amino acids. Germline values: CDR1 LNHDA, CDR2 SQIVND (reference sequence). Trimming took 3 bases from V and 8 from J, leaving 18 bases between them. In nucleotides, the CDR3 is TGTGCCAGTAGTATTGCCATCCGAGGCGGTGGTACGCAGTATTTT. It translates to CASSIAIRGGGTQYF. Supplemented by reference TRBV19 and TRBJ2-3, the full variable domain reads DGGITQSPKYLFRKEGQNVTLSCEQNLNHDAMYWYRQDPGQGLRLIYYSQIVNDFQKGDIAEGYSVSREKKESFPLTVTSAQKNPTAFYLCASSIAIRGGGTQYFGPGTRLTVL.

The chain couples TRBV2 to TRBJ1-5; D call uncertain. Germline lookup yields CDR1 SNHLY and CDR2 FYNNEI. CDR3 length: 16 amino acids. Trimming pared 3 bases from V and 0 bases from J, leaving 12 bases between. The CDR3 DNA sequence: TGTGCCAGCAGTGAGGGCACACCTTATAGCAATCAGCCCCAGCATTTT. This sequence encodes CASSEGTPYSNQPQHF.

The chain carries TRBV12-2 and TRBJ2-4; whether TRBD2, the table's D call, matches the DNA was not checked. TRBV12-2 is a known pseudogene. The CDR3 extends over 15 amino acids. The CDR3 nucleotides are TGTGCAAGTCGCTTTGAGGTTGTAGCCAAAAACATTCAGTACTTC. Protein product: CASRFEVVAKNIQYF.

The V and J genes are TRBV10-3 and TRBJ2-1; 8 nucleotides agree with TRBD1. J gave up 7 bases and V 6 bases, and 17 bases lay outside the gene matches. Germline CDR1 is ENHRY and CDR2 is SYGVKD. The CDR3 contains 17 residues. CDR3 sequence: CAISRRLGQDGWNEQFF. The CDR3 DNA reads TGTGCCATCAGCAGACGACTGGGACAGGATGGGTGGAATGAGCAGTTCTTC.

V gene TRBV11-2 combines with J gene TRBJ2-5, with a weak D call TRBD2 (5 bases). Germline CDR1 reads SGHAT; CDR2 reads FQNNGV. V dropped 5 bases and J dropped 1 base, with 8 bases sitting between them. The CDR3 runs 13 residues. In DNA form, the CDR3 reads TGTGCCAGCAGCCGGGATCTCCAAGAGACCCAGTACTTC. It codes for CASSRDLQETQYF.

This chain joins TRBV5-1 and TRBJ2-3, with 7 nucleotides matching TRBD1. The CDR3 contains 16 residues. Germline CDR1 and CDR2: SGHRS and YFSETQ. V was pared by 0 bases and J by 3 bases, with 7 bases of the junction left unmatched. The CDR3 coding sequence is TGCGCCAGCAGCTTGGGACAGGGAAGTTTTACAGATACGCAGTATTTT. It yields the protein CASSLGQGSFTDTQYF.

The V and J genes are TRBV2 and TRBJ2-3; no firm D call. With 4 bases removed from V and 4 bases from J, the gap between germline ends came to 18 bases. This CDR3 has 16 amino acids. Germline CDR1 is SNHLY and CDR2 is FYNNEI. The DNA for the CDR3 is TGTGCCAGCAGTGTCCGTCCCTTCGGCGGCGCAGATACGCAGTATTTT. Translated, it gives CASSVRPFGGADTQYF.

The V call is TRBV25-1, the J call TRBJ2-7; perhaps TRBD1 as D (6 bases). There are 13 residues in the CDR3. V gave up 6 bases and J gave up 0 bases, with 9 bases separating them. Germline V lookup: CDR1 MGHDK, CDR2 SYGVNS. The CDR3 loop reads CASSLGGSYEQYF. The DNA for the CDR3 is TGTGCCAGCAGCTTAGGGGGCTCCTACGAGCAGTACTTC.

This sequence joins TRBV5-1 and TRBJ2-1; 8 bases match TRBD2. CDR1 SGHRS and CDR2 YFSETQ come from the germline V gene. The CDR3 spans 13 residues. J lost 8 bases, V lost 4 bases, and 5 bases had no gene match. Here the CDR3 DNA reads TGCGCCAGCAGCACCGGACTAGCCGATGAGCAGTTCTTC. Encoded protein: CASSTGLADEQFF.